The present T cell receptor beta chain was sequenced within a study of shared clonotypes between healthy human individuals. The CDR3 length is 12 residues. The V and J ends lost 3 bases and 6 bases respectively, with 9 bases between them. Germline CDR1 is SGHRS and CDR2 is YFSETQ. The authors loaded approximately 220 ng DNA, approximately 30,000 T cell genomes, into sorted-subset replicate PCRs. TCRdb's table, derived via immunoSEQ multiplex PCR, lists solely in-frame clones and lacks some. The data contain under 2,500,000 clones, 90% to 96% of them singletons. This TCR was recovered from a man aged 18-30 years in good health. The sample was naive CD4+ T cells sorted from blood. Subset denoted: CD45RA+ positively selected. The V and J genes are TRBV5-1 and TRBJ1-1; D possibly corresponds to TRBD1 (5 bases). The CDR3 region has the DNA TGCGCCAGCAGCTCGGAAGGGGCTGAAGCTTTCTTT. It codes for CASSSEGAEAFF.